This T cell receptor beta chain was sequenced during a study of CD8 T cells in ankylosing spondylitis. The CDR3 is made up of 15 amino acids. Trimming pared 0 bases from V and 4 bases from J, leaving 10 bases between. Germline V CDR1 and CDR2: SEHNR, FQNEAQ (reference sequence). Findings and limits, study-wide: Among TCR beta sequences, a motif of eight highly homologous variants appeared characteristic of ankylosing spondylitis blood. Disease-linked clones bore a CD8+ phenotype and were relatively rare in peripheral blood. Previously reported in reactive arthritis synovial fluid and blood were some of the motif variants.

With molecular barcodes, quantitative 5'-RACE was used to make the TCR beta libraries. TCRdb re-analysed the 5' RACE reads in MiXCR, keeping a single row per CDR3 protein. Among 700,000 or so distinct CDR3 sequences listed, around 20% were seen once. Comments on this clonotype: Its antigen is unidentified.

This TCR was sampled from a male donor with ankylosing spondylitis. The chain employs TRBV7-9 and TRBJ2-1; D is perhaps TRBD1 or TRBD2 (5 bases each). Sequencing input: blood, either unsorted or a sorted T cell fraction (not recorded which). CDR3 region: CASSLAGVRYNEQFF. The CDR3 region has the DNA TGTGCCAGCAGCTTAGCGGGGGTTAGGTACAATGAGCAGTTCTTC. Full variable domain (outside the CDR3, taken from reference TRBV7-9 and TRBJ2-1): DTGVSQNPRHKITKRGQNVTFRCDPISEHNRLYWYRQTLGQGPEFLTYFQNEAQLEKSRLLSDRFSAERPKGSFSTLEIQRTEQGDSAMYLCASSLAGVRYNEQFFGPGTRLTVL.